This TCR beta chain is from a study of response to subunit inactivated influenza vaccine. On this clonotype: Its target is not known.

One entry per CDR3 protein, called by TCRdb with MiXCR from the RT-PCR reads. This sample has hundreds of thousands of distinct CDR3 sequences; approximately 15% occur once, and the top ten carry approximately 3%. The germline gives CDR1 DFQATT, CDR2 SNEGSKA (reference sequence). V was clipped by 1 base and J by 2 bases, with 12 bases between them. The CDR3 totals 14 residues. Findings of the study overall: It was suggested by the authors that few new T cells are recruited by each seasonal influenza vaccination.

The sequencing used CD4+ T cells sorted from PBMCs, collected less than 25 months after vaccination. The chain joins TRBV20-1 to TRBJ2-7; D not certain. This clonotype originated in a man aged 45-69 years who received an inactivated influenza vaccine. The CDR3 reads CSARGVRTTYEQYF. The CDR3 DNA sequence: TGCAGTGCTAGAGGCGTTCGGACCACCTACGAGCAGTACTTC.